The 3 T cell receptor beta chains listed next were all sequenced from one sample in a study of cytomegalovirus exposure and HLA in healthy donors. A multiplex PCR was run with 60 Vbeta primers and 13 Jbeta primers. Measured with immunoSEQ multiplex PCR; TCRdb has only the in-frame clones, and not every one. The sample carries tens of thousands of clones, more than 70% recorded once. The specimen sequenced was PBMCs. The receptors here all came from a male donor in good health and CMV-seronegative.

The rearrangement links TRBV28 to TRBJ1-2, with a tentative D call TRBD1 (6 bases). With 7 bases removed from V and 3 bases from J, the gap between germline ends came to 15 bases. The germline V gene has CDR1 MDHEN and CDR2 SYDVKM. This CDR3 comprises 14 residues. The CDR3 spells CASTAPGVYYGYTF. CDR3 nucleotide sequence: TGTGCCAGCACCGCCCCAGGGGTTTACTATGGCTACACCTTC.

The chain employs TRBV7-8 and TRBJ1-1, with D unclear. Germline V CDR1 and CDR2: SGHVS, FQNEAQ. Trimming stripped 5 bases from V and 0 bases from J, with 16 bases between. The CDR3 runs 16 residues. The DNA of the CDR3 is TGTGCCAGCAGCCTCATCTCAGGCCTCATGAACACTGAAGCTTTCTTT. Its translation is CASSLISGLMNTEAFF.

The rearrangement uses TRBV29-1 and TRBJ1-1, with no clear D. CDR1 is SQVTM, CDR2 ANQGSEA, per germline. The CDR3 length is 10 residues. V lost 4 bases, J lost 12 bases, and 12 bases lay in between. In DNA, the CDR3 is TGCAGCGTTGTGGAGGATGTAACTTTCTTT. It encodes CSVVEDVTFF.